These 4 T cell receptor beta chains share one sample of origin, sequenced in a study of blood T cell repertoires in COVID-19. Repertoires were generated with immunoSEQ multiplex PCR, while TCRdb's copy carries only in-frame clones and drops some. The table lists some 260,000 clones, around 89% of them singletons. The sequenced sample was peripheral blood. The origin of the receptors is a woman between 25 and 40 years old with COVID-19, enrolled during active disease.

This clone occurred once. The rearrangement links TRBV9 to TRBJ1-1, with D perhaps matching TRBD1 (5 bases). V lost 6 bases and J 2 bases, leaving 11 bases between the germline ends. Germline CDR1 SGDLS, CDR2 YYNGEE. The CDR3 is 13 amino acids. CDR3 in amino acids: CASNPGTNTEAFF. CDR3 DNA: TGTGCCAGCAACCCTGGGACTAACACTGAAGCTTTCTTT.

CDR3 loop: CASSLGQGTYEQYF. The CDR3 coding sequence is TGTGCCAGCAGTCTTGGACAGGGAACCTACGAGCAGTACTTC. This chain joins TRBV6-5 and TRBJ2-7; 8 bases agree with TRBD1. Germline V gene data show CDR1 as MNHEY and CDR2 as SVGAGI. The J segment lost 2 bases and the V segment lost 5 bases, leaving 5 bases of the junction unmatched. The CDR3 loop spans 14 amino acids.

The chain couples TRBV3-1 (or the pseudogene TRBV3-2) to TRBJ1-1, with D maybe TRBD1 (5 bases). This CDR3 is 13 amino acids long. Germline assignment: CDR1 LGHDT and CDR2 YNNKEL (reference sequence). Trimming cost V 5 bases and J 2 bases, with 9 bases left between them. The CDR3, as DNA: TGTGCCAGCAGCTTGGACATAAACACTGAAGCTTTCTTT. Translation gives CASSLDINTEAFF.

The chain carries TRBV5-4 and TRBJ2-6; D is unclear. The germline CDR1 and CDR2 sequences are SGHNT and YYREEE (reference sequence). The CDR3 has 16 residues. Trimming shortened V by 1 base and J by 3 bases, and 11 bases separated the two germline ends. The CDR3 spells CASSLPKTGGANVLTF. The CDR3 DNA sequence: TGTGCCAGCAGCTTGCCCAAGACTGGTGGGGCCAACGTCCTGACTTTC.